This entry lists 30 T cell receptor beta chains sequenced from one sample in a study of neurological immune-mediated disorders. MiXCR, run by TCRdb on the 5' RACE reads, gives a single entry per CDR3 protein. The sample includes 78,000 or so distinct CDR3 sequences, 4.5% to 6.5% of them seen just once. The sequencing input was PBMCs. The receptors stem from a woman in her 30s with multiple sclerosis.

This clonotype was detected ten times or more. J is TRBJ2-3 and V is TRBV18; unclear D gene. Germline V gene lookup returns CDR1 KGHSH and CDR2 LQKENI. V was pared by 6 bases and J by 2 bases, with 6 bases between. The CDR3 runs 12 residues. The chain's CDR3 is CASSITTDTQYF. The CDR3 bases are TGTGCCAGCTCTATAACCACAGATACGCAGTATTTT.

The sample holds many counts of this clonotype. The chain carries TRBV6-6 and TRBJ1-3; a weak D match, TRBD1 (5 bases). Germline V gene data show CDR1 as MNHNY and CDR2 as SVGAGI (reference sequence). Deletions cut 4 bases from V and 7 bases from J, with 11 bases between. CDR3 length: 13 amino acids. This chain's CDR3 is CASSSTGGNTIYF. CDR3 nucleotides: TGTGCCAGCAGTTCCACAGGAGGCAACACCATATATTTT.

This clonotype turned up a few times. V gene TRBV6-1 combines with J gene TRBJ1-6; TRBD1 matches at 9 bases. Unmatched junction bases numbered 5, after V lost 6 bases and J lost 8 bases. Per the germline V gene, CDR1 is MNHNS and CDR2 is SASEGT. The CDR3 length is 14 residues. The CDR3 nucleotides are TGTGCCAGCAGCCCGGGACAGGGCTATTCACCCCTCCACTTT. Translation gives CASSPGQGYSPLHF.

This clonotype showed up many times. The chain links TRBV20-1 to TRBJ1-1; D unresolved. Trimming took 5 bases from V and 1 from J, leaving 11 bases between them. The CDR3 loop spans 13 amino acids. Germline values: CDR1 DFQATT, CDR2 SNEGSKA (reference sequence). The CDR3 DNA follows: TGCAGTGCTTTTGACCCCGGGAACACTGAAGCTTTCTTT. Translation: CSAFDPGNTEAFF.

This clonotype showed up just a few times. The chain combines TRBV24-1 with TRBJ2-2; 7 bases fit TRBD2. With V trimmed by 0 bases and J by 5 bases, 5 bases remained unmatched. The length of the CDR3 is 16 residues. Germline CDR1 KGHDR, CDR2 SFDVKD. CDR3 sequence (DNA): TGTGCCACCAGTGATTTGGGCGGGAGCGGTACCGGGGAGCTGTTTTTT. Encoded protein: CATSDLGGSGTGELFF.

This clonotype appeared many times. The V gene is TRBV27, the J gene TRBJ2-1; D is possibly TRBD1 or TRBD2 (6 bases each). The germline gives CDR1 MNHEY, CDR2 SMNVEV (reference sequence). This CDR3 is 13 amino acids long. With 5 bases removed from V and 8 bases from J, the gap between germline ends came to 13 bases. CDR3 sequence: CASSPDGGDEQFF. CDR3 DNA sequence: TGTGCCAGCAGTCCCGACGGGGGCGATGAGCAGTTCTTC.

The table lists this clonotype with a few counts. This sequence joins TRBV7-8 and TRBJ2-1; D unresolved. The CDR3 sequence is 12 residues long. CDR1 SGHVS and CDR2 FQNEAQ come from the germline V gene. Trimming left V 2 bases short and J 7 bases short, with 6 bases between. CDR3 loop: CASSLSSNEQFF. CDR3 nucleotide sequence: TGTGCCAGCAGCTTAAGTTCTAATGAGCAGTTCTTC.

The table lists this clonotype with many counts. V usage is TRBV27 and J usage is TRBJ2-5, with a tentative D call TRBD1 (5 bases). V gave up 5 bases and J gave up 0 bases, with 13 bases separating them. CDR1 MNHEY and CDR2 SMNVEV come from the germline V gene (reference sequence). CDR3 length: 15 residues. CDR3 amino acids: CASSPHRKDQETQYF. The CDR3 DNA sequence: TGTGCCAGCAGTCCCCACAGGAAAGACCAAGAGACCCAGTACTTC.

This clonotype was counted at least ten times. The chain carries TRBV12-3 or TRBV12-4 and TRBJ1-2; TRBD1 might be the D (6 bases). The CDR3 covers 13 residues. The germline V and J ends were trimmed by 6 bases and 1 base, with 9 bases remaining between them. CDR3 in amino acids: CASRLDSNYGYTF. The CDR3 DNA is TGTGCCAGCAGACTGGACAGTAACTATGGCTACACCTTC.

This clonotype appeared many times. The V gene is TRBV20-1, the J gene TRBJ1-1; 8 positions agree with TRBD1. The CDR3 sequence is 11 residues long. With V trimmed by 6 bases and J by 11 bases, 8 bases remained unmatched. Germline CDR1 is DFQATT and CDR2 is SNEGSKA (reference sequence). The CDR3 coding sequence is TGCAGTGCATCACAGGGGGTTATGGCTTTCTTT. This gives the protein CSASQGVMAFF.

This clonotype was counted many times. The chain recombines TRBV20-1 with TRBJ1-1, with 7 bases aligning to TRBD1. V was clipped by 5 bases and J by 4 bases; unmatched bases: 10. The CDR3 runs to 14 residues. Germline-derived CDR1 and CDR2 are DFQATT and SNEGSKA (reference sequence). CDR3 bases: TGCAGTGCTCACGCCGGGGCAGGGGGCACTGAAGCTTTCTTT. Encoded protein: CSAHAGAGGTEAFF.

This chain uses TRBV10-2 with TRBJ2-3, with 8 bases fitting TRBD2. The germline V gene encodes CDR1 WSHSY and CDR2 SAAADI. V gave up 5 bases and J gave up 6 bases; unmatched junction bases: 19. This CDR3 comprises 18 residues. The CDR3 DNA follows: TGCGCCAGCAGTCAGAGTGGGGCGGGGGGCCCAGGTCGGGATACGCAGTATTTT. Its translation: CASSQSGAGGPGRDTQYF.

In this sample, this clonotype turned up many times. This chain connects TRBV5-1 to TRBJ2-2; 9 bases agree with TRBD1. The CDR3 spans 16 residues. Germline CDR1 is SGHRS and CDR2 is YFSETQ. After removal of 4 bases from V and 9 bases from J, the junction contained 13 bases not matched to a gene. The CDR3 sequence is CASSRTGTGILWELFF. In DNA, the CDR3 is TGCGCCAGCAGCAGGACCGGGACAGGGATCCTCTGGGAGCTGTTTTTT.

This clonotype was found many times. The chain combines TRBV12-3 or TRBV12-4 with TRBJ1-4; 7 bases map to TRBD1. The CDR3 extends over 11 amino acids. V gave up 5 bases and J gave up 14 bases; unmatched junction bases: 5. The DNA for the CDR3 is TGTGCCAGCAGTACTGGACAGGCGCTGTTTTTT. Amino acid sequence: CASSTGQALFF.

This clonotype was detected ten times or more. V usage is TRBV20-1 and J usage is TRBJ2-7; 8 bases fit TRBD2. The CDR3 is 13 amino acids. CDR1 and CDR2 from the germline V gene are DFQATT and SNEGSKA (reference sequence). Trimming took 3 bases from V and 3 from J; bases not matched to a gene: 4. The CDR3: CSASGGRLYEQYF. The CDR3 nucleotides read TGCAGTGCTAGTGGCGGGAGGCTCTACGAGCAGTACTTC.

In this sample, this clonotype turned up many times. The rearrangement links TRBV5-1 to TRBJ2-2; TRBD1 aligns across 8 bases. V gave up 3 bases and J gave up 1 base; unmatched junction bases: 5. The CDR3 totals 16 residues. Germline-derived CDR1 and CDR2 are SGHRS and YFSETQ. The CDR3 bases are TGCGCCAGCAGCTGGACAGGGTCGTTGAACACCGGGGAGCTGTTTTTT. Translating gives CASSWTGSLNTGELFF. The whole variable domain, filled in from reference TRBV5-1 and TRBJ2-2, reads KAGVTQTPRYLIKTRGQQVTLSCSPISGHRSVSWYQQTPGQGLQFLFEYFSETQRNKGNFPGRFSGRQFSNSRSEMNVSTLELGDSALYLCASSWTGSLNTGELFFGEGSRLTVL.

V gene TRBV5-1 combines with J gene TRBJ2-3; 11 bases fit TRBD2. This CDR3 comprises 17 residues. Trimming removed 3 bases from V and 2 bases from J; junction bases left unmatched: 8. Germline loops: CDR1 SGHRS, CDR2 YFSETQ. The CDR3 sequence: CASSYWTSGSSTDTQYF. The CDR3 coding sequence is TGCGCCAGCAGCTACTGGACTAGCGGGTCCTCCACAGATACGCAGTATTTT.

J is TRBJ2-5 and V is TRBV12-3 or TRBV12-4; weak D call: TRBD1 (6 bases). Trimming stripped 7 bases from V and 2 bases from J, with 17 bases between. There are 15 residues in the CDR3. The chain's CDR3 is CASTWRSRGQETQYF. Here the CDR3 DNA reads TGTGCCAGCACCTGGAGGTCGAGGGGGCAAGAGACCCAGTACTTC.

This clonotype has at least ten counts. The chain has TRBV2 and TRBJ1-5, with no clear D. This CDR3 has 13 residues. Germline V gene lookup returns CDR1 SNHLY and CDR2 FYNNEI. V was cut by 7 bases and J by 0 bases, with 7 bases left in between. The CDR3: CASKYDSNQPQHF. DNA of the CDR3: TGTGCCAGCAAATACGATAGCAATCAGCCCCAGCATTTT.

This clonotype has a count of ten or more. The chain has TRBV12-3 or TRBV12-4 and TRBJ1-1; D is ambiguous. Trimming pared 5 bases from V and 0 bases from J, leaving 10 bases between. The CDR3 is made up of 14 amino acids. CDR3 region: CASSQQEVNTEAFF. The CDR3 nucleotides are TGTGCCAGCAGTCAGCAGGAGGTGAACACTGAAGCTTTCTTT.

This clonotype appeared many times. The chain is built from TRBV10-3 and TRBJ1-6; D possibly corresponds to TRBD1 (6 bases). Trimming took 10 bases from V and 5 from J, leaving 12 bases between them. Germline V gene sequence: CDR1 ENHRY, CDR2 SYGVKD. The CDR3 runs 13 residues. CDR3 in DNA: TGTGCCACCCGGGACATCGATAATTCACCCCTCCACTTT. It encodes CATRDIDNSPLHF.

This clonotype was seen many times. The J gene is TRBJ1-1, the V gene TRBV19; TRBD1 aligns across 9 bases. With 3 bases clipped from V and 1 base from J, the junction kept 9 bases outside the gene matches. Per the germline V gene, CDR1 is LNHDA and CDR2 is SQIVND (reference sequence). This CDR3 region has 17 residues. The CDR3 loop reads CASSIRTGVMGNTEAFF. CDR3 DNA sequence: TGTGCCAGTAGTATTCGGACAGGGGTAATGGGGAACACTGAAGCTTTCTTT.

The sample holds many counts of this clonotype. J is TRBJ2-3 and V is TRBV5-1, with 7 bases fitting TRBD1. The V and J ends lost 4 bases and 6 bases, in that order; junction bases with no gene match: 11. This CDR3 has 15 residues. Germline V gives CDR1 SGHRS, CDR2 YFSETQ. DNA of the CDR3: TGCGCCAGCAGCAGCGGACAGGCCGGGGCGGATACGCAGTATTTT. This gives the protein CASSSGQAGADTQYF.

This clonotype appeared many times. The chain combines TRBV5-4 with TRBJ1-2; D unclear. The CDR3 runs to 14 residues. V lost 6 bases and J 8 bases, leaving 20 bases between the germline ends. Germline V lookup: CDR1 SGHNT, CDR2 YYREEE (reference sequence). The CDR3 nucleotides are TGTGCCAGCACCTCACTAACACAACAGCGGGGCTACACCTTC. Protein product: CASTSLTQQRGYTF.

The table lists this clonotype with many counts. At one end, the junction sequence differs from germline, possibly due to a read error. The rearrangement uses TRBV10-3 and TRBJ1-5; possible D gene TRBD1, 6 bases. CDR3 length equals 16 residues. Germline CDR1 and CDR2: ENHRY and SYGVKD. As DNA, the CDR3 is TGTGCCATCAGTGAGCGGGGGGGCACGAGCAATCAACCCCAGCATTTT. This codes for CAISERGGTSNQPQHF.

The chain carries TRBV6-5 and TRBJ2-3; D gene ambiguous. Trimming took off 0 bases at V and 4 bases at J, with 5 bases between the two ends. Germline lookup yields CDR1 MNHEY and CDR2 SVGAGI. CDR3 length: 13 amino acids. The CDR3 bases are TGTGCCAGCAGTTACTCTTCTGCAGATACGCAGTATTTT. This translates into CASSYSSADTQYF.

At least ten counts were recorded for this clonotype. The rearrangement uses TRBV20-1 and TRBJ1-2; D gene unclear. CDR3 length equals 16 residues. Trimming left V 5 bases short and J 8 bases short, with 27 bases between. In germline, CDR1 is DFQATT, CDR2 SNEGSKA (reference sequence). CDR3 coding DNA: TGCAGTGCTCTTAAAGATCAGGAAATTTTGACCTGGGGCTACACCTTC. It yields the protein CSALKDQEILTWGYTF.

The table lists this clonotype with many counts. The V gene is TRBV5-1, the J gene TRBJ1-2, with 7 bases that match TRBD1. After removal of 5 bases from V and 6 bases from J, the junction contained 7 bases not matched to a gene. The V gene's germline CDR1 is SGHRS and CDR2 YFSETQ. CDR3 length: 13 residues. The CDR3 coding sequence is TGCGCCAGCAGATTCCAGGGGGTGGATGGCTACACCTTC. It encodes CASRFQGVDGYTF.

Many counts were recorded for this clonotype. This sequence joins TRBV29-1 and TRBJ1-4; no firm D call. V was shortened by 7 bases and J by 2 bases, with 11 bases between the two germline ends. Germline CDR1 and CDR2: SQVTM and ANQGSEA. The CDR3 sequence is 13 residues long. The CDR3 region is CSAEVVTNEKLFF. The CDR3, as DNA: TGCAGCGCTGAGGTTGTTACTAATGAAAAACTGTTTTTT.

This clonotype was seen more than once but under ten times. This chain links TRBV12-3 or TRBV12-4 with TRBJ1-2; D is ambiguous. There are 13 residues in the CDR3. The germline V and J ends were trimmed by 7 bases and 5 bases, with 14 bases remaining between them. The CDR3 loop reads CASTPNGWYGYTF. The CDR3 nucleotides are TGTGCCAGCACTCCCAATGGGTGGTATGGCTACACCTTC.